This T cell receptor (beta chain) originates from a study of long-term antiretroviral therapy in people with HIV. Study-level background: Earliest sampling preceded the 2015 immediate-ART recommendation by about a decade.

Study-wide results and limits: ART adherence, viral resistance and therapy changes were not recorded. Repertoires with HIV possessed tighter CDR3 length spans than those of controls. Relative to transplant donor controls, diversity remained lower despite increasing after ART.

With regard to this clone: Antigen: not known.

The germline CDR1 and CDR2 sequences are SGDLS and YYNGEE. CDR3 size: 16 residues. The germline V and J ends were trimmed by 3 bases and 0 bases, with 10 bases remaining between them. It was version v3.0 of the immunoSEQ assay that was run at survey level. Measured with immunoSEQ multiplex PCR; TCRdb has only the in-frame clones, and not every one. The sample has tens of thousands of clones, 85% to 95% seen once; the top ten hold around 3%. The sequence came from a man aged 45 to 65 with HIV. The chain recombines TRBV9 with TRBJ2-6, with D perhaps matching TRBD1 (6 bases). Here the sequenced sample was unsorted PBMCs, taken 5.3 years after starting antiretroviral therapy. CDR3 coding DNA: TGTGCCAGCAGCGAGGGGGACAACTCTGGGGCCAACGTCCTGACTTTC. It yields the protein CASSEGDNSGANVLTF.